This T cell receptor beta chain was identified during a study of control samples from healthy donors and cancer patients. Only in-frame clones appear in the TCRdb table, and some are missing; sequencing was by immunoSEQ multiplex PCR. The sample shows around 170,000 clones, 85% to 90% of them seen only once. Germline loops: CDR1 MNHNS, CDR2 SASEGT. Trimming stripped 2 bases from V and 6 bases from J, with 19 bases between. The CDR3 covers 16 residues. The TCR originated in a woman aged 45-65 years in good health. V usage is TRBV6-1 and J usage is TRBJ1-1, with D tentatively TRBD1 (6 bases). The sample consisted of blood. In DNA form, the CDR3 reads TGTGCCAGCAGTGAACTATGGGGGGCAATGGTGGCTGAAGCTTTCTTT. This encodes CASSELWGAMVAEAFF.